Listed below are T cell receptor beta chains from one sample, sequenced in a study of identical twins. TCRdb called the 5' RACE reads again in MiXCR, with one record for every CDR3 protein. The data hold about 530,000 distinct CDR3 sequences, with 12% to 15% observed a single time. This same sample was also part of a study on yellow fever vaccine responses in identical twins.

Material: CD4+ T cells sorted from blood. The receptors shown here come from a woman between 18 and 29 years old in good health. Both conserved end residues are trimmed from each CDR3. The D gene is left open where the match is weak.

d_gene | j_gene | v_gene | CDR3aa
TRBD1 | TRBJ2-5 | TRBV5-1 | ASSLAMDRERDQY
TRBD2 | TRBJ2-5 | TRBV6-5 | ASSFGLAGAETQY
TRBD2 | TRBJ2-1 | TRBV12-3/TRBV12-4 | ASSPRTGLAGDEQF
TRBD2 | TRBJ2-3 | TRBV29-1 | SVSSGISDTQY
- | TRBJ1-2 | TRBV4-1 | ASSQPDGPYGYT
TRBD2 | TRBJ2-1 | TRBV12-3/TRBV12-4 | ASTSTSGMNYNEQF
- | TRBJ1-3 | TRBV6-1 | ASRSLERYSGNTIY
TRBD2 | TRBJ2-7 | TRBV20-1 | SAYLAGGSHEQY
TRBD2 | TRBJ2-1 | TRBV6-5 | ASSYARLAGYNEQF
- | TRBJ1-2 | TRBV12-3/TRBV12-4 | ASSLAPQNYGYT
- | TRBJ2-1 | TRBV7-2 | ASRPARPGNEQF
TRBD2 | TRBJ2-2 | TRBV2 | ASSPFSGGAGELF
TRBD1 | TRBJ1-2 | TRBV6-5 | ASSYLTGTSFGYT
- | TRBJ2-7 | TRBV18 | ASSPPPGQPEKYYEQY
- | TRBJ2-3 | TRBV4-2 | AMGQGIGTQY
- | TRBJ2-3 | TRBV7-9 | ASSPSGHGAQY
- | TRBJ2-7 | TRBV4-2 | ASSQHTGFPNSEQY
- | TRBJ1-5 | TRBV9 | ASSNSLNQPQH
TRBD1 | TRBJ2-2 | TRBV5-1 | ASSVRDRGTGELF
- | TRBJ2-1 | TRBV13 | ASSSGQRFNEQF
TRBD2 | TRBJ2-7 | TRBV20-1 | SARDYSGRAYEQY
- | TRBJ2-3 | TRBV6-5 | ASSYSTLATDTQY
- | TRBJ2-2 | TRBV2 | ASSEGQNTGELF
TRBD1 | TRBJ2-3 | TRBV18 | ASSPRQGPSTDTQY
- | TRBJ2-7 | TRBV24-1 | ATSVGLQSYEQY